This T cell receptor beta chain stems from a study of glioma-infiltrating T cells after dendritic cell vaccination (TCRdb year 2016). About the study as a whole: Of the roughly 15 glioblastoma patients in the cohort, all drawn from Phase I and II dendritic cell vaccination trials, 9 were newly diagnosed and 6 had recurrent disease. Between the early 2000s and the early 2010s, the patients were given dendritic cell vaccination pulsed with autologous tumor lysate. To make the vaccine, monocyte-derived dendritic cells were cultured for under eight days with IL-4 and GM-CSF and then pulsed overnight with autologous tumor lysate. Each patient got three intradermal injections of the dendritic cell vaccine, spaced at biweekly intervals, in the arm below the axilla. In glioblastoma patients vaccinated with dendritic cells, deep sequencing of TCR beta CDR3 regions served to measure the amount of tumor-infiltrating lymphocytes and to compare repertoires between tumor and blood. TCR sequencing metrics, including TIL content and tumor-blood repertoire overlap, were correlated with survival after dendritic cell vaccination. Broader findings and caveats from the paper: The three-group TCR overlap response model was described as speculative and requiring prospective validation. TCR clonality showed no direct relationship with survival, which suggests that a diverse polyclonal response may matter. The cohort was small and heterogeneous, only a few patients had full blood and tumor sets, and even fewer had initial-recurrent tumor pairs. After dendritic cell vaccination, a higher estimated pretreatment TIL content predicted longer time to progression and longer overall survival.

Per the publication, the time point label means: after dendritic cell vaccination, including at tumor progression/relapse. Selection of patients required sufficient residual fresh-frozen tumor tissue and over two years of available survival data. An isocitrate dehydrogenase mutation was not carried by any of the glioblastoma patients, although molecular status was otherwise variable. PBMC were collected before vaccination, two weeks after the third vaccination, and at tumor progression if progression occurred. The Qiagen DNeasy Blood extraction Kit was used for extraction of genomic DNA. Based on the germline V gene (reference sequence), the CDR1 and CDR2 sequences are DFQATT and SNEGSKA. There are 10 amino acids in the CDR3, from cysteine to phenylalanine inclusive. Only the CDR3 DNA is retained, 30 bases long and in frame from the first base. Cut back by 3 bases and 8 bases, the V and J ends lie 7 bases apart.

TCRB CDR3 regions were amplified from approximately 2 ug genomic DNA, or all available DNA if less, using the immunoSEQ assay. The multiplex PCR relied on 60 forward primers for TCR V beta segments and 13 reverse primers for J beta segments. To estimate the number of reads per starting template, synthetic control templates were added to each sample at limiting dilution. The Illumina HiSeq System generated 87 bp sequencing reads. Regarding the original processing steps: To remove PCR and sequencing errors, closely related sequences were merged with a nearest neighbor algorithm. TCR overlap was measured as the percentage of unique tumor TCR beta sequences that were also present in the peripheral blood of the same patient. TCRdb re-hosts the immuneACCESS table, in-frame sequences only. Its copies lack some clones; in the studies checked, an unresolved V gene accounts for under half of them, and the cause for the rest is not known. Clone size and the V and J calls come from that table; the DNA yielded D and trimming. Present in this sample are roughly 50,000 clones, approximately 89% of which were seen just once. Of the sample, roughly 5.3% is held by the ten largest clones.

Regarding this clone: Its antigen is unknown. No base-level quality is on record; no much larger clone is a single base apart.

The V and J segments used are TRBV20-1 and TRBJ1-2; no D gene call is confident. The receptor was isolated from a human donor with glioblastoma. The sample here was blood, taken after dendritic cell vaccination. The CDR3 sequence is CSASSGGYTF. DNA sequence: TGCAGTGCTAGTTCGGGAGGCTACACCTTC.